This entry concerns a single T cell receptor (beta chain). The target antigen is unknown. The study isolated at least 6.5 million PBMCs from each sample. A second PCR, run for roughly 6 to 11 cycles, used a sample-barcoded 5' primer plus a J-beta primer mix. TCRdb reanalysed the 5' RACE reads using MiXCR and keeps one entry per CDR3 protein. The profile shows about 1.1 million distinct CDR3 sequences, around two fifths of them singletons. The data were taken from a study of blood T cells in healthy people across ages. The CDR3 spans 14 residues. CDR1 and CDR2 (germline): DFQATT, SNEGSKA (reference sequence). Overall study results and limits: Fewer expanded clones and more diversity marked long-lived versus aged donors.

The sequence derives from a man aged 18 to 30 in good health. Material for sequencing was blood. This sequence joins TRBV20-1 and TRBJ2-7; D tentatively fits TRBD1 or TRBD2 (6 bases each). Near its end, the DNA agrees better with TRBJ2-5, so the J call may be wrong. CDR3 DNA sequence: TGCAGTGCTAGATGGGGGGCGGGACAAGAGACCCAGTACTTC. Translation gives CSARWGAGQETQYF.